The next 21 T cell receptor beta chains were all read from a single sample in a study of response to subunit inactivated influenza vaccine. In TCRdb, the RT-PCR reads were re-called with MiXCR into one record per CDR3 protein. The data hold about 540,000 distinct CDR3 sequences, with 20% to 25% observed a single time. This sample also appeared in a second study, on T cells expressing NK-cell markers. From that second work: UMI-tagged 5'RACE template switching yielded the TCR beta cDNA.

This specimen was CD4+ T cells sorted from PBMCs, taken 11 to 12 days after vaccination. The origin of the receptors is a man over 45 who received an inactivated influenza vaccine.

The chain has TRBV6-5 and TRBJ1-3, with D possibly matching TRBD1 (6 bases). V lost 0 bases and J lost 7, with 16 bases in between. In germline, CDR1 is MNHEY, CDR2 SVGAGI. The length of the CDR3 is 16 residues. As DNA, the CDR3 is TGTGCCAGCAGTTACTCGATTGGGGGTGGGGGCAACACCATATATTTT. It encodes CASSYSIGGGGNTIYF.

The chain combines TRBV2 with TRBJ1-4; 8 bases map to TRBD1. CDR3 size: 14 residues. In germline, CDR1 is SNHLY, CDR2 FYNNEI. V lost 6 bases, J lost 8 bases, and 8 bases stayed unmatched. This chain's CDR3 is CASRSGGGDEKLFF. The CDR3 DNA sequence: TGTGCCAGCAGGTCAGGGGGCGGGGACGAAAAACTGTTTTTT.

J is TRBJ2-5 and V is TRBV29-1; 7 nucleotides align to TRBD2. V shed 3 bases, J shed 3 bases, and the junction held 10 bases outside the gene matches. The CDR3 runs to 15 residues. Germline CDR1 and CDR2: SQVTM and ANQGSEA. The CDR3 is CSVDGGGGWKETQYF. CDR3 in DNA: TGCAGCGTTGATGGGGGGGGGGGTTGGAAAGAGACCCAGTACTTC. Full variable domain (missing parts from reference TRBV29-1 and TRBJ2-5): SAVISQKPSRDICQRGTSLTIQCQVDSQVTMMFWYRQQPGQSLTLIATANQGSEATYESGFVIDKFPISRPNLTFSTLTVSNMSPEDSSIYLCSVDGGGGWKETQYFGPGTRLLVL.

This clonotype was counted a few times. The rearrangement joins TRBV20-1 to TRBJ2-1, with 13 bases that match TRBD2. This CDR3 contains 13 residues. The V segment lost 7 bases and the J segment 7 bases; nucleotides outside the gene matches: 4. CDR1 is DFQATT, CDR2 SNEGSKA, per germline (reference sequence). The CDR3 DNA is TGCAGTGGGACTAGCGGGAGACCAAATGAGCAGTTCTTC. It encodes CSGTSGRPNEQFF.

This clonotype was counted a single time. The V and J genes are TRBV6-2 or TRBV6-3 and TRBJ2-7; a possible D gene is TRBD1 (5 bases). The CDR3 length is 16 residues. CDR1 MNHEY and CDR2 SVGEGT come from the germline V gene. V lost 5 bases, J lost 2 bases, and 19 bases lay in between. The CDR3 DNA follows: TGTGCCAGCAGTACTCCCGGACACAAGAGCCCCTACGAGCAGTACTTC. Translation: CASSTPGHKSPYEQYF.

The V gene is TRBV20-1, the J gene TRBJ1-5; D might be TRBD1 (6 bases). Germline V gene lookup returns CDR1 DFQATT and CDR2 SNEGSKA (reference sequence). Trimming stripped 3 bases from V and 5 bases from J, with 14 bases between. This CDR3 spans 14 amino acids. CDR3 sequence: CSARHQGFHQPQHF. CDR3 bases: TGCAGTGCTAGGCACCAGGGGTTCCATCAGCCCCAGCATTTT.

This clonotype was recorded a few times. In nucleotides, the CDR3 is TGTGCCAGCAGAACTAGCGGGAGTACCAATGAGCAGTTCTTC. Translated, it gives CASRTSGSTNEQFF. The rearrangement links TRBV28 to TRBJ2-1, with TRBD2 matching 11 bases. The CDR3 loop spans 14 amino acids. Germline CDR1 and CDR2: MDHEN and SYDVKM. V was clipped by 6 bases and J by 6 bases; unmatched bases: 4.

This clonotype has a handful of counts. CDR3 bases: TGTGCCAGCAGTGAAATTGCCTTCGGCACAGATACGCAGTATTTT. Its translation is CASSEIAFGTDTQYF. The chain has TRBV6-1 and TRBJ2-3; no firm D call. This CDR3 is 15 amino acids long. Germline V gene sequence: CDR1 MNHNS, CDR2 SASEGT. V gave up 2 bases and J gave up 1 base, with 10 bases separating them.

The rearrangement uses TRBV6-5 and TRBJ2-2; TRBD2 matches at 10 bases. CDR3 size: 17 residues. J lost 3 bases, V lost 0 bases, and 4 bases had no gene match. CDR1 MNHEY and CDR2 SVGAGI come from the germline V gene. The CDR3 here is CASSYSSSGRYTGELFF. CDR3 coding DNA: TGTGCCAGCAGTTACTCGAGTAGCGGGAGGTACACCGGGGAGCTGTTTTTT.

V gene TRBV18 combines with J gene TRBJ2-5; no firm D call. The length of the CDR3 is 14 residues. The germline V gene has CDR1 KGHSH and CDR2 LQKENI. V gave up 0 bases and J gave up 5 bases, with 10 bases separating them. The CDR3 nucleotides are TGTGCCAGCTCACCACCGATGGGCCGGGAGACCCAGTACTTC. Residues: CASSPPMGRETQYF.

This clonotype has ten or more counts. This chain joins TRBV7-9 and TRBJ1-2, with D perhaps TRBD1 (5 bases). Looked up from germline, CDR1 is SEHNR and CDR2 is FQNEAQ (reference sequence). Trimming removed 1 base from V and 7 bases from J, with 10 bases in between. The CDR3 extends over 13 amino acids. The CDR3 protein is CASSLVGGVGYTF. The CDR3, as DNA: TGTGCCAGCAGCTTAGTTGGGGGAGTTGGCTACACCTTC.

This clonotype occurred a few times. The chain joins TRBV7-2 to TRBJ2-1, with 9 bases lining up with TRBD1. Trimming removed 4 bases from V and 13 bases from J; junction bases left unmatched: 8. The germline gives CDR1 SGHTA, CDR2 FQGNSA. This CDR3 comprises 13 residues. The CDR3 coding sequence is TGTGCCAGCAGCTCAGGGACAGGGCCCAATCAGTTCTTC. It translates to CASSSGTGPNQFF.

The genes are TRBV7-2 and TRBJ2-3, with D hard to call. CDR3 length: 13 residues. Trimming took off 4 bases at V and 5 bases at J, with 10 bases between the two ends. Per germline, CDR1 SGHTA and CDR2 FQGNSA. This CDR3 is CASSYQTGDTQYF. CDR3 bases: TGTGCCAGCAGCTACCAAACTGGAGATACGCAGTATTTT.

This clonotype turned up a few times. CDR3 protein: CASSRDREQPQHF. For the CDR3, the DNA is TGTGCCAGCTCAAGGGACAGGGAACAGCCCCAGCATTTT. This rearrangement joins TRBV18 to TRBJ1-5; 9 bases line up with TRBD1. Trimming cost V 5 bases and J 7 bases; bases outside gene matches: 3. Germline loops: CDR1 KGHSH, CDR2 LQKENI. The CDR3 is 13 residues long.

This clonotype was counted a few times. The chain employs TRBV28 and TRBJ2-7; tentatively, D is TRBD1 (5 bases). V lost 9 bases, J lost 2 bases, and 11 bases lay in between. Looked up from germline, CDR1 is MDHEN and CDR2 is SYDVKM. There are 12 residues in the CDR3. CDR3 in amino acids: CASGDSPYEQYF. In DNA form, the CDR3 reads TGTGCCAGTGGAGACAGTCCCTACGAGCAGTACTTC. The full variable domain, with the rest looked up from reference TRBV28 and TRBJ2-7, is DVKVTQSSRYLVKRTGEKVFLECVQDMDHENMFWYRQDPGLGLRLIYFSYDVKMKEKGDIPEGYSVSREKKERFSLILESASTNQTSMYLCASGDSPYEQYFGPGTRLTVT.

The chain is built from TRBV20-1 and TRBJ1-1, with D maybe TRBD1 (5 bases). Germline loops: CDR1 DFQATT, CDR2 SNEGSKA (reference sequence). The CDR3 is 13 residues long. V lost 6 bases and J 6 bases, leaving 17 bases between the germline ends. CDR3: CSASQVVNSEAFF. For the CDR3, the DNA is TGCAGTGCCTCACAGGTTGTAAACTCTGAAGCTTTCTTT.

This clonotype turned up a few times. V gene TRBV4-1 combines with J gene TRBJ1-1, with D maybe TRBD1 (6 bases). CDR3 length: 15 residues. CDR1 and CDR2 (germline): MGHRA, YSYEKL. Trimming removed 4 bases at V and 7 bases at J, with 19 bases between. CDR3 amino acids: CASSLQGQGRLEAFF. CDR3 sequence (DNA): TGCGCCAGCAGCCTACAGGGTCAGGGGAGACTTGAAGCTTTCTTT.

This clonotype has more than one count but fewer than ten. CDR3 residues: CASSPQGTILLANYGYTF. CDR3 nucleotide sequence: TGTGCCAGCAGCCCACAGGGGACAATTTTGTTGGCTAACTATGGCTACACCTTC. The J gene is TRBJ1-2, the V gene TRBV7-8; TRBD1 aligns across 7 bases. J lost 0 bases, V lost 5 bases, and 15 bases had no gene match. This CDR3 contains 18 residues. The V gene's germline CDR1 is SGHVS and CDR2 FQNEAQ.

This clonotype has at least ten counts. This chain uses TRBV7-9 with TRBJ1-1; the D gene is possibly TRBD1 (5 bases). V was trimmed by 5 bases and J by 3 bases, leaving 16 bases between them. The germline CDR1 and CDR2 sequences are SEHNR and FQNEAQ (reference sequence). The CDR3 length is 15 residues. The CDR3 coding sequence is TGTGCCAGCAGCCGAGGGGCCGGGGCCGACACTGAAGCTTTCTTT. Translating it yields CASSRGAGADTEAFF.

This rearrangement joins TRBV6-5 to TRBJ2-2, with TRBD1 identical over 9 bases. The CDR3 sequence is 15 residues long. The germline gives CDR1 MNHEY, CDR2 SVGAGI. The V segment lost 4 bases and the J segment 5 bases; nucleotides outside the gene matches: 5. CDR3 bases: TGTGCCAGCAGTTCGCCCGGGACAGGGACCGGGGAGCTGTTTTTT. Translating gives CASSSPGTGTGELFF.

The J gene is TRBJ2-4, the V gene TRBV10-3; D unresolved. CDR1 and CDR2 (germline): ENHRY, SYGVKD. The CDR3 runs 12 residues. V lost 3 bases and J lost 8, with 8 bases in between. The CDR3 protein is CAISDGRDIQYF. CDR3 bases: TGTGCCATCAGTGACGGAAGGGACATTCAGTACTTC.